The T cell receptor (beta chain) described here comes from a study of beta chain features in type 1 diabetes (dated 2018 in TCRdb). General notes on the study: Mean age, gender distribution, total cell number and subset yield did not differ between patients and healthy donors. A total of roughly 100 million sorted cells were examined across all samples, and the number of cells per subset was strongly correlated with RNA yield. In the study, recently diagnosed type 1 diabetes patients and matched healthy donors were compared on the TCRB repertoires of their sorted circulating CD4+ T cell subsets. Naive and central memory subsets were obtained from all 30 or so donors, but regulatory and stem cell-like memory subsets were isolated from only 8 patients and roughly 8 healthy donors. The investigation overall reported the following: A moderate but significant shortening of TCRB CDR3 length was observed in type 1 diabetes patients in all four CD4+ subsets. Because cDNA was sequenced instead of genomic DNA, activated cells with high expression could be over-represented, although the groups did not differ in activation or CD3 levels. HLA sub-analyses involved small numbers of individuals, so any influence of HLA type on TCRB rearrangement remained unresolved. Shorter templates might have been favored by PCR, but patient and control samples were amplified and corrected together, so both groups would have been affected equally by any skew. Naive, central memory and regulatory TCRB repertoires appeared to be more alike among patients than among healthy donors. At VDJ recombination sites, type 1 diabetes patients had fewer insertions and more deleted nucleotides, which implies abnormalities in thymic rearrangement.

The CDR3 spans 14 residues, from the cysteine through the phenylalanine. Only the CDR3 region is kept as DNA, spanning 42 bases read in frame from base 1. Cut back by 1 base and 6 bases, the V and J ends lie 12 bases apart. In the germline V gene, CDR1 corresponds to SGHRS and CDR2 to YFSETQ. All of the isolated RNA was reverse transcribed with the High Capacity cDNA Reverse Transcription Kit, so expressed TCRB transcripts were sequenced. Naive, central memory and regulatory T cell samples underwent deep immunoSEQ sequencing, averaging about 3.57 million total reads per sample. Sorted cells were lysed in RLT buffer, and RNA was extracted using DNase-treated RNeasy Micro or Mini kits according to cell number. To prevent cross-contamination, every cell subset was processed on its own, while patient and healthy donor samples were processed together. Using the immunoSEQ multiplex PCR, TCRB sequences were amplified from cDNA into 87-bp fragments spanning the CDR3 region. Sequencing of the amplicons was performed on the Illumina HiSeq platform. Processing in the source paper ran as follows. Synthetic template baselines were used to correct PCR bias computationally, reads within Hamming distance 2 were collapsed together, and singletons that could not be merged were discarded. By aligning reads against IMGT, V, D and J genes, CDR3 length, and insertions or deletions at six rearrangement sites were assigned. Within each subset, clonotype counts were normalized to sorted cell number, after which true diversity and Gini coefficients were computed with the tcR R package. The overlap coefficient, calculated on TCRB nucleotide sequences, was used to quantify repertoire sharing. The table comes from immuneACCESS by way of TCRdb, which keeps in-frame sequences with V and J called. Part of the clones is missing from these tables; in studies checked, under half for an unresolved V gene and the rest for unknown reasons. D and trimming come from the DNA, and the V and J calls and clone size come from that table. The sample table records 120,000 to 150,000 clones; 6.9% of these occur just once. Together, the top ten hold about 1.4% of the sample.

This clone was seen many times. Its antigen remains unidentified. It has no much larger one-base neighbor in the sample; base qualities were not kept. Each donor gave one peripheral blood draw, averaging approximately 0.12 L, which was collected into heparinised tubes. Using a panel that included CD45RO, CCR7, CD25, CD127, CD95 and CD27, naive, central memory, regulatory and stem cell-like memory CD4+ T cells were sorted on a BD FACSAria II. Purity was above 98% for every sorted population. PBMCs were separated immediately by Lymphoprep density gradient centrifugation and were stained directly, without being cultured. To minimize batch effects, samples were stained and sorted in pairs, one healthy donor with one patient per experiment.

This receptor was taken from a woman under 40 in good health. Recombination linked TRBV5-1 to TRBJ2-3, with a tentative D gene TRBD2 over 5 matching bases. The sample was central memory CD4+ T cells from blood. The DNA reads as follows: TGCGCCAGCAGCTTGCAGCCGGGGTCGGATACGCAGTATTTT. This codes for CASSLQPGSDTQYF.